A single sample is the source of the 11 T cell receptor beta chains below, sequenced in a study of metastatic and nonmetastatic thyroid tumors. TCRdb re-analyzed the PCR reads through MiXCR. The sample has tens of thousands of clones; approximately 15% are singletons. Before thyroid surgery, none of the patients had received any treatment. The sequenced material came from blood. All receptors derive from a female donor with papillary thyroid cancer or a benign thyroid nodule (not recorded which). Some clones in this sample may be carry-over from other donors' samples.

This chain links TRBV28 with TRBJ1-1, with 11 bases aligning to TRBD1. The CDR3 is 15 residues long. The V gene's germline CDR1 is MDHEN and CDR2 SYDVKM. V lost 6 bases and J lost 3; bases outside the gene matches: 6. The CDR3, as DNA: TGTGCCAGCAGCCCCGGGACAGGGGGACACACTGAAGCTTTCTTT. It encodes CASSPGTGGHTEAFF.

This clone was seen repeatedly, ten times or more. This rearrangement joins TRBV20-1 to TRBJ1-2; D is uncertain. The V and J ends lost 3 bases and 2 bases respectively, with 7 bases between them. From germline, CDR1 is DFQATT and CDR2 SNEGSKA (reference sequence). The CDR3 has 12 residues. The CDR3 sequence is CSASPGNYGYTF. The CDR3 coding sequence is TGCAGTGCTAGTCCGGGAAACTATGGCTACACCTTC.

This clone was recorded at least ten times. The chain combines TRBV15 with TRBJ1-2, with D possibly TRBD1 on 6 matching bases. CDR1 is LNHNV and CDR2 is YYDKDF in the germline V gene (reference sequence). V shed 4 bases and J shed 8 bases, with 17 bases lying between them. This CDR3 comprises 14 residues. The CDR3: CATSNPRQDSGYTF. CDR3 nucleotide sequence: TGTGCCACCAGCAACCCGAGACAGGATTCCGGCTACACCTTC.

This clone was seen ten or more times. CDR3 sequence reads: CSAKQGAVEKLFF. In DNA, the CDR3 is TGCAGTGCCAAACAGGGGGCGGTTGAAAAACTGTTTTTT. The genes are TRBV20-1 and TRBJ1-4; 9 nucleotides align to TRBD1. This CDR3 is built from 13 residues. The germline V gene has CDR1 DFQATT and CDR2 SNEGSKA (reference sequence). Trimming cost V 6 bases and J 7 bases; bases outside gene matches: 6.

This clone has at least ten counts. This chain links TRBV6-1 with TRBJ2-7; 10 bases line up with TRBD2. The germline V gene has CDR1 MNHNS and CDR2 SASEGT. This CDR3 spans 14 amino acids. The ends lost 6 bases at V and 7 bases at J; junction bases unmatched: 9. CDR3: CASRASGRAGEQYF. CDR3 nucleotide sequence: TGTGCCAGCAGGGCAAGCGGGAGGGCCGGAGAGCAGTACTTC.

This clone came up many times. The V and J genes are TRBV11-3 and TRBJ2-3, with TRBD2 matching 7 bases. CDR3 size: 15 residues. The junction had 4 bases not matched to a gene; V was cut back by 4 bases and J by 0 bases. Germline loops: CDR1 SGHNT, CDR2 YENEEA. Here the CDR3 DNA reads TGTGCCAGCAGCTCACGTAGCGGGAGCACAGATACGCAGTATTTT. Protein: CASSSRSGSTDTQYF.

This clone was seen repeatedly, ten times or more. This chain uses TRBV6-1 with TRBJ2-4; 7 nucleotides agree with TRBD1. Germline-derived CDR1 and CDR2 are MNHNS and SASEGT. With V trimmed by 5 bases and J by 8 bases, 12 bases remained unmatched. The length of the CDR3 is 15 residues. The CDR3 spells CASSQSGTVEDIQYF. CDR3 coding DNA: TGTGCCAGCAGTCAGTCCGGGACAGTGGAAGACATTCAGTACTTC.

This clone was counted at least ten times. This sequence joins TRBV24-1 and TRBJ2-1; TRBD1 is a possible D gene (6 bases). This CDR3 is 14 amino acids long. CDR1 is KGHDR, CDR2 SFDVKD, per germline. V lost 4 bases, J lost 9 bases, and 15 bases lay in between. As DNA, the CDR3 is TGTGCCACCAGTGACTCCGACAGGAAAGTTGAGCAGTTCTTC. Its translation is CATSDSDRKVEQFF.

Relative to its sample, this clone is medium-sized (0.01 to 0.1%). The chain links TRBV19 to TRBJ1-5; D is ambiguous. From germline, CDR1 is LNHDA and CDR2 SQIVND (reference sequence). The CDR3 runs to 12 residues. V was clipped by 3 bases and J by 6 bases, with 6 bases between them. In DNA form, the CDR3 reads TGTGCCAGTAGTATTGGGAGTCAGCCCCAGCATTTT. Its translation: CASSIGSQPQHF.

At least ten counts were recorded for this clone. The CDR3 loop is CASSGSQETQYF. As DNA, the CDR3 is TGTGCCAGTAGTGGGTCCCAAGAGACCCAGTACTTC. This chain uses TRBV19 with TRBJ2-5; D is uncertain. In germline, CDR1 is LNHDA, CDR2 SQIVND (reference sequence). The V gene lost 5 bases and the J gene lost 1 base, with 5 bases spanning the gap. The CDR3 is made up of 12 amino acids.

The table lists this clone with many counts. The CDR3 DNA sequence: TGTGCCAGCAGTTGGTCTAGCGGGGGGGCCTACGAGCAGTACTTC. Its protein is CASSWSSGGAYEQYF. The V gene is TRBV27, the J gene TRBJ2-7; the match to TRBD2 covers 12 bases. The CDR3 is made up of 15 amino acids. CDR1 is MNHEY, CDR2 SMNVEV, per germline (reference sequence). The V segment lost 4 bases and the J segment 2 bases; nucleotides outside the gene matches: 3.